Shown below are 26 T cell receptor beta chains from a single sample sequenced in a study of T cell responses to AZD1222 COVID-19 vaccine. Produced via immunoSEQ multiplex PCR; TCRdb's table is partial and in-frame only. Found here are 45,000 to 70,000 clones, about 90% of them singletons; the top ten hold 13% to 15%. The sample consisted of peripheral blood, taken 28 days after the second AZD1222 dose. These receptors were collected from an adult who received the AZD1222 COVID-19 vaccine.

CDR3 in DNA: TGTGCCAGCAGCCGCGAGTCTACCCTTTTCTCCGAGCAGTACTTC. Its protein is CASSRESTLFSEQYF. This chain connects TRBV3-1 (or the pseudogene TRBV3-2) to TRBJ2-7, with D unresolved. Trimming removed 4 bases from V and 6 bases from J, with 19 bases in between. The CDR3 runs 15 residues. Germline lookup yields CDR1 LGHDT and CDR2 YNNKEL (reference sequence).

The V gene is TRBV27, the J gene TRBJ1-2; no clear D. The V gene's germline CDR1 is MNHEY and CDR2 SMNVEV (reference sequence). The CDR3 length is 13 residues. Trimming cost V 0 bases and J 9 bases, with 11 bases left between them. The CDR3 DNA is TGTGCCAGCAGTTTATCCGGGTTTGTTAGCTACACCTTC. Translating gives CASSLSGFVSYTF.

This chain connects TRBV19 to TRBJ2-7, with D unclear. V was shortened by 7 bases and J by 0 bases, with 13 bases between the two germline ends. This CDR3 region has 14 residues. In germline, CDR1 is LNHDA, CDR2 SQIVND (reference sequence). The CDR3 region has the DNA TGTGCCAGTAAACCGGACCCGAGCTCCTACGAGCAGTACTTC. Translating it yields CASKPDPSSYEQYF.

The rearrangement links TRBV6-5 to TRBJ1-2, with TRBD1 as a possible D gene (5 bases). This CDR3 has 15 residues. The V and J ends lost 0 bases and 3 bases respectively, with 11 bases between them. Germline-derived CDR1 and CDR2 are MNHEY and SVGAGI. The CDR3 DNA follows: TGTGCCAGCAGTTACTCCGCAGGGAGACACTATGGCTACACCTTC. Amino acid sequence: CASSYSAGRHYGYTF.

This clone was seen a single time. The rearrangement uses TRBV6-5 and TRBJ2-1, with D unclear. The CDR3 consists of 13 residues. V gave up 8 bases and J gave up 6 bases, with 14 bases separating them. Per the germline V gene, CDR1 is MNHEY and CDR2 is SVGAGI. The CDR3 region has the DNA TGTGCCAGCTTTCAAAGGTGGAGCAATGAGCAGTTCTTC. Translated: CASFQRWSNEQFF.

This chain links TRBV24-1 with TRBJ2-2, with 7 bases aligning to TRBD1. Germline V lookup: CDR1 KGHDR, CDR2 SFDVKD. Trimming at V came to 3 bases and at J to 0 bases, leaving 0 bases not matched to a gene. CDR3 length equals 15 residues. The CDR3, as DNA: TGTGCCACCAGTGATGGACAGGCGAACACCGGGGAGCTGTTTTTT. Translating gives CATSDGQANTGELFF.

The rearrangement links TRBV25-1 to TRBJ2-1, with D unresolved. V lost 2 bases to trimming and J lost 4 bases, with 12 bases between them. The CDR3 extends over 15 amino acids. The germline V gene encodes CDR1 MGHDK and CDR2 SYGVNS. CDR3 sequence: CASSEALVSYNEQFF. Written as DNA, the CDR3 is TGTGCCAGCAGTGAAGCGCTAGTTTCTTACAATGAGCAGTTCTTC.

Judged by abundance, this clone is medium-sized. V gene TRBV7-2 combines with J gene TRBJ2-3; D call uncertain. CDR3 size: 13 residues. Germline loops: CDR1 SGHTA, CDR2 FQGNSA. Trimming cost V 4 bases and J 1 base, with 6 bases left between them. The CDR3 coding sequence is TGTGCCAGCAGCTGGTCGGGCACAGATACGCAGTATTTT. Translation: CASSWSGTDTQYF.

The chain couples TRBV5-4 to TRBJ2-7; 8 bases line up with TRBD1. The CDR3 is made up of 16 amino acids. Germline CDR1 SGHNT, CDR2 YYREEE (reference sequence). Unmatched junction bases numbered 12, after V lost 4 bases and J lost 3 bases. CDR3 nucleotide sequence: TGTGCCAGCAGCAAGGCGCCCAGGGGGCTAAGCTACGAGCAGTACTTC. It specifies CASSKAPRGLSYEQYF.

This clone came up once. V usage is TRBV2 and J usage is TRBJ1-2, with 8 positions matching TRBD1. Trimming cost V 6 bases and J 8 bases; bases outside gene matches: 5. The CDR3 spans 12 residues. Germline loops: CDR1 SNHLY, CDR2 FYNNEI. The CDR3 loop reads CASRMDRAGYTF. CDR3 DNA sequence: TGTGCCAGCAGGATGGACAGGGCGGGCTACACCTTC.

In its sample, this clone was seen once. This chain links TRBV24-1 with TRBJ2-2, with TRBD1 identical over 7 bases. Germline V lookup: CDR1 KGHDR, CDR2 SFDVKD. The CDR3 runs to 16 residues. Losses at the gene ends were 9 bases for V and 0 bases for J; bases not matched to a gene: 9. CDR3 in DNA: TGTGCCACCGCGGATCCAGGGGGTGCGAACACCGGGGAGCTGTTTTTT. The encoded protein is CATADPGGANTGELFF.

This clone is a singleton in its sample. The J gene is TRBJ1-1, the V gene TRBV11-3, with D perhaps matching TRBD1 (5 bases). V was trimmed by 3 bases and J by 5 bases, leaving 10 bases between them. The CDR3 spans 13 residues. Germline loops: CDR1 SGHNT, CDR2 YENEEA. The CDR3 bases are TGTGCCAGCAGCTTGGGGAGGGGAACTGAAGCTTTCTTT. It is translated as CASSLGRGTEAFF.

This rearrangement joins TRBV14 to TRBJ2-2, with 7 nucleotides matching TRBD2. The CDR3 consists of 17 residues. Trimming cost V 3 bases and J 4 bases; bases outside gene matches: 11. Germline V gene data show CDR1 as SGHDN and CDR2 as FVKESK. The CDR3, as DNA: TGTGCCAGCAGCCAGGCAATCGAGCGGGACCGCACCGGGGAGCTGTTTTTT. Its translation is CASSQAIERDRTGELFF.

The CDR3 DNA sequence: TGCGCCAGCAGCTTAGTAGTAGCGGGAGATGAGCAGTTCTTC. Translation: CASSLVVAGDEQFF. This chain joins TRBV5-1 and TRBJ2-1; 9 bases are a match to TRBD2. Germline lookup yields CDR1 SGHRS and CDR2 YFSETQ. The CDR3 runs 14 residues. After removal of 2 bases from V and 8 bases from J, the junction contained 5 bases not matched to a gene.

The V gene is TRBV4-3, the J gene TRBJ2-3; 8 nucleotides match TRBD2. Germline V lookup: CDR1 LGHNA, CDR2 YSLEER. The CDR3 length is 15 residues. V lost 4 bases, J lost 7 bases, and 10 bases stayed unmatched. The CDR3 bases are TGCGCCAGCAGCCGTGTGACTAGCGATACGAATACGCAGTATTTT. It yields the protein CASSRVTSDTNTQYF.

The CDR3 bases are TGTGCCAGCAGCCAAGTGGGAAACACCATATATTTT. It is translated as CASSQVGNTIYF. This rearrangement joins TRBV3-1 (or the pseudogene TRBV3-2) to TRBJ1-3; the D is unclear. CDR1 is LGHDT, CDR2 YNNKEL, per germline (reference sequence). The CDR3 spans 12 residues. V lost 1 base, J lost 4 bases, and 2 bases lay in between.

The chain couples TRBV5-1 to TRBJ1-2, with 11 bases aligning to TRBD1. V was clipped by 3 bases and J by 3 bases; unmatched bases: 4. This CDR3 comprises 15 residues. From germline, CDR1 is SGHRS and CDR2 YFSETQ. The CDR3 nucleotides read TGCGCCAGCAGCTCGAGGACAGGGGGCGACTATGGCTACACCTTC. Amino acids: CASSSRTGGDYGYTF.

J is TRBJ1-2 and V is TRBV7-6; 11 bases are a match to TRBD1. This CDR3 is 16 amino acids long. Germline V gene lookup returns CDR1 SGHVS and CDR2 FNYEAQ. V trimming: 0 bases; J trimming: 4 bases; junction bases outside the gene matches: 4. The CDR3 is CASSLAGGTGGYGYTF. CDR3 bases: TGTGCCAGCAGCTTAGCGGGCGGGACAGGGGGCTATGGCTACACCTTC.

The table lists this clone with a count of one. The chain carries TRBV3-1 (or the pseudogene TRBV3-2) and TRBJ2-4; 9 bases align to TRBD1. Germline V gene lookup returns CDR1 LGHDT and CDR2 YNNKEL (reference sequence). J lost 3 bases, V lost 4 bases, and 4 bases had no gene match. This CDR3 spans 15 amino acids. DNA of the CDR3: TGTGCCAGCAGCCGGACAGGGGAGGGCAAAAACATTCAGTACTTC. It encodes CASSRTGEGKNIQYF.

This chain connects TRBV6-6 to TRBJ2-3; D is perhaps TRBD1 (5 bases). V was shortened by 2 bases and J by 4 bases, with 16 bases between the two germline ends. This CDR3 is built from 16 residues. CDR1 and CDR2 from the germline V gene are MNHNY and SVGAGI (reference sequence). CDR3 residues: CASSYPARGTADTQYF. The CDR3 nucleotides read TGTGCCAGCAGTTACCCAGCTAGGGGAACGGCAGATACGCAGTATTTT.

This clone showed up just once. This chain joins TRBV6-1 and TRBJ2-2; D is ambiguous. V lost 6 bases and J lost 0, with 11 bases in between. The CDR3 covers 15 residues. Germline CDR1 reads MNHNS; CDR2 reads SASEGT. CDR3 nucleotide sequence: TGTGCCAGCAGCCTCGTTGGCACGAACACCGGGGAGCTGTTTTTT. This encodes CASSLVGTNTGELFF.

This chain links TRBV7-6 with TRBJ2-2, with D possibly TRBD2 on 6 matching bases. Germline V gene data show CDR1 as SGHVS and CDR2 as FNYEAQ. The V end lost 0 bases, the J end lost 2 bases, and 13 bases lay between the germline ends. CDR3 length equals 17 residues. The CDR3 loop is CASSLARGSPNTGELFF. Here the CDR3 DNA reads TGTGCCAGCAGCTTAGCGCGGGGTAGCCCTAACACCGGGGAGCTGTTTTTT.

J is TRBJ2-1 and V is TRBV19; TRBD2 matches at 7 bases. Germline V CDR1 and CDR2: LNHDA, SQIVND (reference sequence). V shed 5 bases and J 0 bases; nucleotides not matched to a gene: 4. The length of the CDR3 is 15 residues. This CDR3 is CASSLAESSYNEQFF. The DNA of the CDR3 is TGTGCCAGTAGTCTAGCGGAGAGCTCCTACAATGAGCAGTTCTTC.

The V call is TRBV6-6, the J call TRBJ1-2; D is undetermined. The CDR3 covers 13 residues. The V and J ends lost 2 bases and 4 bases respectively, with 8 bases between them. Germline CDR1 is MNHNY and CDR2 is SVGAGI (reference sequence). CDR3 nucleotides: TGTGCCAGCAGTTACGAGGGTAGCTATGGCTACACCTTC. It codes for CASSYEGSYGYTF.

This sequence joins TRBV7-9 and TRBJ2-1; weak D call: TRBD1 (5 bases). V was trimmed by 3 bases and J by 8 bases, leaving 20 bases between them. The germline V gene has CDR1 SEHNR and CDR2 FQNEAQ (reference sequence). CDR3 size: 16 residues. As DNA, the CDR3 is TGTGCCAGCAGCTTTAACCTCGGACATCTTAATGATGAGCAGTTCTTC. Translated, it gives CASSFNLGHLNDEQFF.

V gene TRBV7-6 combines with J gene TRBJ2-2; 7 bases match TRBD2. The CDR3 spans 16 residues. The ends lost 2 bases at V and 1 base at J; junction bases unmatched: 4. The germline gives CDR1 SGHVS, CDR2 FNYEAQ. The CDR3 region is CASSLTLALNTGELFF. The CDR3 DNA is TGTGCCAGCAGCTTAACACTAGCGTTGAACACCGGGGAGCTGTTTTTT.